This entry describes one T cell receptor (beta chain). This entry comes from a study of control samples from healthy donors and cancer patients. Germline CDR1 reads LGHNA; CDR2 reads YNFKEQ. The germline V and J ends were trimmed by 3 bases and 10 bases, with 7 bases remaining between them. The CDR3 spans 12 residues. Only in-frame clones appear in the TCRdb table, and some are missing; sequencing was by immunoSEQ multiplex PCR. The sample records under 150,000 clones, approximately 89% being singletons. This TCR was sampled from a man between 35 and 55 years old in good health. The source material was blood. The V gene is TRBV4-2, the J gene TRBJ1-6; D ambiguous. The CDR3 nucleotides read TGTGCCAGCAGCCACTTCGACTCACCCCTCCACTTT. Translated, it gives CASSHFDSPLHF.